The source of this TCR beta chain is a study of T cells in Graves' hyperthyroidism and ophthalmopathy. Study-wide context: Sampling of peripheral blood happened at initial diagnosis, prior to any treatment. Broader study findings: Peripheral blood also featured most of the thyroid clonotypes expanded above 0.001.

Diagnosis of hyperthyroidism was new in patients aged 18 to 65, and its duration was under 2 months. This clonotype appeared a few times. Antigen specificity is unknown. Amplified TCR beta CDR3 regions came from RNA transcripts. During a first-round RT-PCR of the TCR CDR3, the HTBI primer set was used. TCRdb recomputed calls from the multiplex PCR reads with MiXCR, one row per CDR3 protein. Of 300,000 to 450,000 distinct CDR3 sequences detected, about 15% appear once; the ten largest clones hold about a third. Trimming removed 4 bases at V and 5 bases at J, with 15 bases between. CDR1 and CDR2 (germline): SGHKS, YYEKEE (reference sequence). The CDR3 is 14 residues long.

The source material was blood. The receptor was isolated from a woman under 40 with Graves' hyperthyroidism that later progressed to Graves' ophthalmopathy. The chain couples TRBV5-5 to TRBJ1-2; D is possibly TRBD1 (6 bases). Here the CDR3 DNA reads TGTGCCAGCAGCGCCCGGGGGGGCGCTTATGGCTACACCTTC. Residues: CASSARGGAYGYTF.